This T cell receptor beta chain was sequenced during a study of CD8 T cells in Susac syndrome. Study-wide points: The authors found no clonal expansion in Susac syndrome CD4+ T cell repertoires.

The V gene's germline CDR1 is SGHRS and CDR2 YFSETQ. J was trimmed by 4 bases and V by 0 bases; bases with no gene match: 4. This CDR3 contains 16 residues. Note on this clonotype: Antigen specificity is unknown.

The RNA input was about 0.5 to 1 ug, and it was reverse transcribed with random hexamers. A multiplex approach, immunoSEQ multiplex PCR, amplified TCR beta CDR3 across 54 Vbeta and 13 Jbeta. MiXCR was run by TCRdb on the immunoSEQ multiplex PCR reads, yielding one entry per CDR3 protein. Of some 240,000 distinct CDR3 sequences listed, about 96% are singletons. The V call is TRBV5-1, the J call TRBJ2-1, with 10 bases lining up with TRBD2. What was sequenced was CD4+ T cells from PBMCs. The clonotype was recovered from a human donor with Susac syndrome. In nucleotides, the CDR3 is TGCGCCAGCAGCTTGGGTACTAGCGGGAAGTACAATGAGCAGTTCTTC. Encoded protein: CASSLGTSGKYNEQFF.